This passage covers 19 T cell receptor beta chains from one sample sequenced in a study of response to subunit inactivated influenza vaccine. TCRdb re-analysed the RT-PCR reads in MiXCR, keeping a single row per CDR3 protein. The sample records 650,000 to 800,000 distinct CDR3 sequences, approximately 15% being singletons. The input for sequencing was PBMCs from blood, taken 14 to 15 days before vaccination. The source of these receptors is a man in his forties or fifties who received an inactivated influenza vaccine.

The rearrangement joins TRBV20-1 to TRBJ1-5; tentatively, D is TRBD1 (5 bases). The V end was cut by 6 bases, the J end by 6 bases, with 12 bases between. The CDR3 consists of 12 residues. Germline assignment: CDR1 DFQATT and CDR2 SNEGSKA (reference sequence). The CDR3 DNA is TGCAGTGCCAAAATAGGGGTTCAGCCCCAGCATTTT. Protein sequence: CSAKIGVQPQHF.

This clonotype was counted ten times or more. J is TRBJ1-4 and V is TRBV27; weak D call: TRBD1 (6 bases). Trimming took off 6 bases at V and 8 bases at J, with 22 bases between the two ends. CDR3 length equals 16 residues. Germline V gene data show CDR1 as MNHEY and CDR2 as SMNVEV (reference sequence). This CDR3 is CASSRNPGGLREKLFF. DNA for the CDR3: TGTGCCAGCAGCCGAAACCCGGGGGGCTTGAGAGAAAAACTGTTTTTT.

This clonotype was picked up a small number of times. J is TRBJ1-1 and V is TRBV5-6; 7 nucleotides align to TRBD1. Looked up from germline, CDR1 is SGHDT and CDR2 is YYEEEE. This CDR3 spans 14 amino acids. Trimming removed 1 base from V and 8 bases from J; junction bases left unmatched: 8. The CDR3 DNA sequence: TGTGCCAGCAGCTTGACAGGGGCGGAGGTCGAAGCTTTCTTT. Protein: CASSLTGAEVEAFF.

The J gene is TRBJ2-3, the V gene TRBV29-1, with 8 bases that match TRBD1. V gave up 6 bases and J gave up 6 bases; unmatched junction bases: 5. This CDR3 comprises 12 residues. In germline, CDR1 is SQVTM, CDR2 ANQGSEA. In DNA, the CDR3 is TGCAGCGTGGGGCGACAGGGGGATACGCAGTATTTT. Translating gives CSVGRQGDTQYF.

This clonotype has only one observation. Possible read error: a much larger clone is one base away. The chain combines TRBV4-2 with TRBJ1-1, with TRBD1 as a possible D gene (6 bases). Germline CDR1 LGHNA, CDR2 YNFKEQ. The CDR3 length is 14 residues. For the CDR3, the DNA is TGTGCCAGGAGCCAAGAGGGGGGGAACACTGAAGCTTTCTTT. Protein sequence: CARSQEGGNTEAFF.

This clonotype was seen a few times. CDR3 sequence (DNA): TGTGCCTGGAGCGCCGCGAGATCGGATACGCAGTATTTT. Protein: CAWSAARSDTQYF. This chain links TRBV30 with TRBJ2-3; D unresolved. This CDR3 contains 13 residues. CDR1 and CDR2 (germline): GTSNPN, SVGIG (reference sequence). The V end was cut by 3 bases, the J end by 6 bases, with 13 bases between.

This chain connects TRBV18 to TRBJ1-1; D perhaps matches TRBD1 (5 bases). Germline CDR1 and CDR2: KGHSH and LQKENI. Trimming took 5 bases from V and 5 from J, leaving 15 bases between them. There are 14 residues in the CDR3. CDR3 amino acids: CASSTSPGNTEAFF. DNA for the CDR3: TGTGCCAGCTCAACATCGCCAGGGAATACTGAAGCTTTCTTT.

The V gene is TRBV3-1, the J gene TRBJ2-3, with D hard to call. This CDR3 is built from 13 residues. V dropped 1 base and J dropped 3 bases, with 5 bases sitting between them. In germline, CDR1 is LGHDT, CDR2 YNNKEL (reference sequence). The CDR3 coding sequence is TGTGCCAGCAGCCAAGTCCAGACAGATACGCAGTATTTT. Encoded protein: CASSQVQTDTQYF.

This clonotype was observed a few times. The chain is built from TRBV6-2 or TRBV6-3 and TRBJ2-7; D unclear. Germline V lookup: CDR1 MNHEY, CDR2 SVGEGT. Between the trimmed V and J ends, which lost 7 bases and 3 bases, there was a span of 19 bases. The CDR3 has 15 amino acids. As DNA, the CDR3 is TGTGCCAGCAAAAAACTGGGAACTCAACTCTACGAGCAGTACTTC. It specifies CASKKLGTQLYEQYF.

The chain uses TRBV28 and TRBJ2-1; 13 nucleotides match TRBD2. V gave up 8 bases and J gave up 7 bases; unmatched junction bases: 5. CDR1 MDHEN and CDR2 SYDVKM come from the germline V gene. The CDR3 totals 14 residues. The CDR3 protein is CASGLAGVRNEQFF. CDR3 in DNA: TGTGCCAGCGGACTAGCGGGAGTGCGAAATGAGCAGTTCTTC.

The chain combines TRBV6-5 with TRBJ1-1, with 7 nucleotides matching TRBD1. J gave up 4 bases and V 5 bases, and 13 bases lay outside the gene matches. The germline V gene encodes CDR1 MNHEY and CDR2 SVGAGI. The CDR3 is 16 residues long. CDR3 in amino acids: CASSHRDSWRATEAFF. CDR3 in DNA: TGTGCCAGCAGTCACCGGGACAGTTGGAGGGCCACTGAAGCTTTCTTT.

This clonotype occurred a few times. One junction end does not reproduce the germline sequence, and a read error may be involved. This rearrangement joins TRBV5-1 to TRBJ2-2, with D perhaps TRBD1 (6 bases). Germline assignment: CDR1 SGHRS and CDR2 YFSETQ. The CDR3 spans 15 residues. CDR3 amino acids: CASSARTGNSGELFF. The CDR3 region has the DNA TGCGCCAGCAGCGCCCGTACAGGGAACTCCGGGGAGCTGTTTTTT.

This clonotype turned up a few times. The chain employs TRBV3-1 and TRBJ2-5; the match to TRBD2 covers 8 bases. The CDR3 extends over 14 amino acids. CDR1 and CDR2 (germline): LGHDT, YNNKEL (reference sequence). Germline trimming cut 4 bases from V and 5 bases from J; bases unmatched to any gene: 6. The CDR3 DNA sequence: TGTGCCAGCAGCCCTCGGACTAGCTGGGAGACCCAGTACTTC. It codes for CASSPRTSWETQYF.

The chain is built from TRBV5-8 and TRBJ1-5; tentative D call: TRBD1 (6 bases). CDR1 is SGHTS, CDR2 YDEGEE, per germline. The CDR3 has 15 residues. The V end was cut by 4 bases, the J end by 5 bases, with 16 bases between. DNA of the CDR3: TGTGCCAGCAGCGTACCGGGACAATGGGATCAGCCCCAGCATTTT. This codes for CASSVPGQWDQPQHF.

This clonotype was picked up a small number of times. The chain has TRBV25-1 and TRBJ1-4, with 8 bases matching TRBD1. J lost 7 bases, V lost 4 bases, and 11 bases had no gene match. CDR1 is MGHDK, CDR2 SYGVNS, per germline. The CDR3 has 16 residues. The CDR3 coding sequence is TGTGCCAGCAGTGGTCGAAACAGGGGGGTAACTGAAAAACTGTTTTTT. This codes for CASSGRNRGVTEKLFF.

This chain's CDR3 is CASSQDYYYEQYF. The CDR3 region has the DNA TGTGCCAGCAGCCAAGACTACTACTACGAGCAGTACTTC. The gene calls are TRBV14 and TRBJ2-7; D is unclear. The V and J ends lost 0 bases and 3 bases respectively, with 6 bases between them. CDR1 is SGHDN, CDR2 FVKESK, per germline. The CDR3 loop spans 13 amino acids.

The chain links TRBV11-2 to TRBJ2-5, with 10 bases aligning to TRBD2. Germline loops: CDR1 SGHAT, CDR2 FQNNGV. V shed 5 bases and J 5 bases; nucleotides not matched to a gene: 17. The CDR3 runs to 18 residues. The CDR3 is CASSPGSFSGRALETQYF. The DNA of the CDR3 is TGTGCCAGCAGCCCCGGGTCCTTCAGCGGGAGGGCTCTGGAGACCCAGTACTTC.

The chain uses TRBV20-1 and TRBJ2-7, with D perhaps matching TRBD1 or TRBD2 (5 bases each). The germline V and J ends were trimmed by 3 bases and 3 bases, with 18 bases remaining between them. The CDR3 is made up of 15 amino acids. The V gene's germline CDR1 is DFQATT and CDR2 SNEGSKA (reference sequence). The CDR3: CSARVAMGTDYEQYF. CDR3 sequence (DNA): TGCAGTGCTAGGGTCGCCATGGGGACCGACTACGAGCAGTACTTC.

J is TRBJ2-7 and V is TRBV29-1; 7 bases align to TRBD1. Trimming at V came to 0 bases and at J to 2 bases, leaving 4 bases not matched to a gene. Germline values: CDR1 SQVTM, CDR2 ANQGSEA. The CDR3 has 14 residues. The CDR3: CSVEEGQRTYEQYF. The CDR3 bases are TGCAGCGTTGAAGAGGGACAGAGAACCTACGAGCAGTACTTC.